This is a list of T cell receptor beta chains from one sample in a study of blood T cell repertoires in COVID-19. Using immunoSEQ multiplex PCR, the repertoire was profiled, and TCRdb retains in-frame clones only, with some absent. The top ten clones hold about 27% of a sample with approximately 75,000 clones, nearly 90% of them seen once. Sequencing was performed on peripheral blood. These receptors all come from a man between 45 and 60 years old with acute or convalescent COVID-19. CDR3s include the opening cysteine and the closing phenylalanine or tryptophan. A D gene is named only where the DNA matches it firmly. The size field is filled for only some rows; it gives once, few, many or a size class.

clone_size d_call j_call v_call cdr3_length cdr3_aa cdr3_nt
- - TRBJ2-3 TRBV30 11 CAWAKRDTQYF TGTGCCTGGGCCAAGCGAGATACGCAGTATTTT
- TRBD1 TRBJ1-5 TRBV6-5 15 CASRPDRGPGQPQHF TGTGCCAGCAGACCCGACAGGGGGCCAGGTCAGCCCCAGCATTTT
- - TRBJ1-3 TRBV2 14 CASSGTGSGNTIYF TGTGCCAGCAGTGGTACAGGGTCTGGAAACACCATATATTTT
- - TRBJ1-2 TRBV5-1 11 CASSSNYGYTF TGCGCCAGCAGTTCGAACTATGGCTACACCTTC
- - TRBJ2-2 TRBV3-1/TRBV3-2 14 CASSLRGAPGELFF TGTGCCAGCAGCCTTCGTGGGGCGCCCGGGGAGCTGTTTTTT
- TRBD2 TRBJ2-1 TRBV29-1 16 CSVEDPLAGVGDEQFF TGCAGCGTTGAAGACCCACTAGCGGGGGTGGGTGATGAGCAGTTCTTC
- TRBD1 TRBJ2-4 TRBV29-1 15 CSAEETGGFKNIQYF TGCAGCGCCGAGGAGACAGGGGGCTTCAAAAACATTCAGTACTTC
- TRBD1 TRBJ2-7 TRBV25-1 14 CASSDWGQVGEQYF TGTGCCAGCAGTGATTGGGGACAGGTGGGCGAGCAGTACTTC
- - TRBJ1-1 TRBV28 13 CASSQRVGTEAFF TGTGCCAGCAGCCAGAGGGTGGGCACTGAAGCTTTCTTT
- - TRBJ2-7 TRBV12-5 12 CASVGSLYEQYF TGTGCTAGTGTCGGTAGCTTGTACGAGCAGTACTTC
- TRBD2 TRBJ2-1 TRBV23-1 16 CASGGLAGSSYNEQFF TGCGCCAGCGGAGGACTAGCGGGGAGCTCCTACAATGAGCAGTTCTTC
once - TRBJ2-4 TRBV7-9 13 CASSSDLENIQYF TGTGCCAGCAGCTCAGACTTGGAAAACATTCAGTACTTC
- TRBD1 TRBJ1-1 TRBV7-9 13 CASSRTGFGEAFF TGTGCCAGCAGCCGGACAGGGTTCGGTGAAGCTTTCTTT
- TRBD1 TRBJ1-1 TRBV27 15 CASNSGTGFPSKAFF TGTGCCAGCAACTCCGGGACAGGGTTTCCTTCTAAGGCTTTCTTT
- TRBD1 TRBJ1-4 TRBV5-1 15 CASSLADRAEEKLFF TGCGCCAGCAGCTTGGCGGACAGGGCGGAAGAAAAACTGTTTTTT
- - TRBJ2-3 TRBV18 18 CASSPNSPGQGISDTQYF TGTGCCAGCTCACCTAACTCTCCGGGACAAGGAATTTCGGATACGCAGTATTTT
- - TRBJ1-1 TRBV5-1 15 CASSISTGVNTEAFF TGCGCCAGCAGCATTAGTACGGGGGTGAACACTGAAGCTTTCTTT
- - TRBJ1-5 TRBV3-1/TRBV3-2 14 CASSPGRENQPQHF TGTGCCAGCAGCCCAGGACGGGAGAATCAGCCCCAGCATTTT
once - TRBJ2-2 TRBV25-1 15 CASSIQDRNTGELFF TGTGCCAGCAGTATACAGGACAGGAACACCGGGGAGCTGTTTTTT
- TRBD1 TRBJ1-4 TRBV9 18 CASSTRGQGDRANEKLFF TGTGCCAGCAGCACCAGAGGACAGGGGGATAGGGCTAATGAAAAACTGTTTTTT
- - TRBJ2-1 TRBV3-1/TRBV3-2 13 CASSGHGNNEQFF TGTGCCAGCAGCGGTCACGGGAACAATGAGCAGTTCTTC
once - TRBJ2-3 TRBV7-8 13 CASSLDSSNTQYF TGTGCCAGCAGCTTAGACAGCTCGAATACGCAGTATTTT
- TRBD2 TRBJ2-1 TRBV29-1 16 CSAEVIGLAVYNEQFF TGCAGCGCCGAGGTTATCGGACTAGCGGTCTACAATGAGCAGTTCTTC
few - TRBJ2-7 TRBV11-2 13 CASSLGVAYEQYF TGTGCCAGCAGCTTAGGGGTAGCTTACGAGCAGTACTTC
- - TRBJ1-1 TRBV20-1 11 CSASRAANAFF TGCAGTGCTAGCAGGGCCGCTAATGCTTTCTTT
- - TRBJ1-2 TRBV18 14 CASSPPAQRDGYTF TGTGCCAGCTCACCACCGGCACAACGGGATGGCTACACCTTC
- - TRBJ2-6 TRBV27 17 CASSSPREGSGANVLTF TGTGCCAGCAGTTCACCCCGGGAAGGCTCAGGGGCCAACGTCCTGACTTTC